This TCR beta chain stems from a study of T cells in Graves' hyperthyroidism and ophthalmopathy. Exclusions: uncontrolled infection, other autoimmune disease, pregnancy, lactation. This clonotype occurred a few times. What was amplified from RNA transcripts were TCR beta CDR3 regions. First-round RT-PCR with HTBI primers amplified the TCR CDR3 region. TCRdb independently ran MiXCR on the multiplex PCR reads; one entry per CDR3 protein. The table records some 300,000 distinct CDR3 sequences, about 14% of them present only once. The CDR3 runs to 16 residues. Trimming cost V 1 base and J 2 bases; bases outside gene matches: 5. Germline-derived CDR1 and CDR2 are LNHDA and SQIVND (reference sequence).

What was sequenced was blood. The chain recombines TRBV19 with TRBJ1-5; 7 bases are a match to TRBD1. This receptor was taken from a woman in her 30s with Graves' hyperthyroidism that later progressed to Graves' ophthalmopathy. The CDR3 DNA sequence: TGTGCCAGTAGTATAGGACAGGGAAGGGGCAATCAGCCCCAGCATTTT. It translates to CASSIGQGRGNQPQHF.